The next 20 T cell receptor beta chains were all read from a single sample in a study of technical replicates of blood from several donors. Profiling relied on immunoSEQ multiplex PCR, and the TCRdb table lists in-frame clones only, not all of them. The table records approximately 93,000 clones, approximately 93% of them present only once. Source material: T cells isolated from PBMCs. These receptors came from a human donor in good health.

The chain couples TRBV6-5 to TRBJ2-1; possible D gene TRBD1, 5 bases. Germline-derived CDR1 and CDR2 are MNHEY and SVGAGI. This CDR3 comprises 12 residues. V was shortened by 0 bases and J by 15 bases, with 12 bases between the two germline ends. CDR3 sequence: CASSYSRKGPFF. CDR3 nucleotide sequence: TGTGCCAGCAGTTACTCGAGGAAGGGGCCGTTCTTC.

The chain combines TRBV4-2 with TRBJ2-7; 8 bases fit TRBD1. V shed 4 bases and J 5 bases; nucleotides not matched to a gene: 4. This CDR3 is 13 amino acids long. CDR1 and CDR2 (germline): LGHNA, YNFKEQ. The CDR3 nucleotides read TGTGCCAGCAGCCGGGACAGGTACGACGAGCAGTACTTC. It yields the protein CASSRDRYDEQYF.

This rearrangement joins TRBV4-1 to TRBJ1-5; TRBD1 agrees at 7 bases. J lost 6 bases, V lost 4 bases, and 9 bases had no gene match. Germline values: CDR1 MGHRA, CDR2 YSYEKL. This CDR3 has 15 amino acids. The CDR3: CASSLKQGEGQPQHF. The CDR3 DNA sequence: TGCGCCAGCAGCCTCAAGCAGGGGGAAGGTCAGCCCCAGCATTTT.

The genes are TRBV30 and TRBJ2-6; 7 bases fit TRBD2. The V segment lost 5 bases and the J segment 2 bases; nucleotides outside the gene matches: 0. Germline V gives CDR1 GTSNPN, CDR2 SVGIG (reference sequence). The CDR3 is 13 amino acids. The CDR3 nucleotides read TGTGCCTGGGCGGGGGCTGGGGCCAACGTCCTGACTTTC. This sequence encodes CAWAGAGANVLTF. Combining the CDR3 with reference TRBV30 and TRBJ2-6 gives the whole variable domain SQTIHQWPATLVQPVGSPLSLECTVEGTSNPNLYWYRQAAGRGLQLLFYSVGIGQISSEVPQNLSASRPQDRQFILSSKKLLLSDSGFYLCAWAGAGANVLTFGAGSRLTVL.

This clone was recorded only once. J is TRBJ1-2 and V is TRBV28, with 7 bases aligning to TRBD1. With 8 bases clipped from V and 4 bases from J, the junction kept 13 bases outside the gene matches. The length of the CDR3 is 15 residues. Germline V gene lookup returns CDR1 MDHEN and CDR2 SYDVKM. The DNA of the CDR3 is TGTGCCAGCGGGGCGACAGGGCCCCCACCCTATGGCTACACCTTC. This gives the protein CASGATGPPPYGYTF.

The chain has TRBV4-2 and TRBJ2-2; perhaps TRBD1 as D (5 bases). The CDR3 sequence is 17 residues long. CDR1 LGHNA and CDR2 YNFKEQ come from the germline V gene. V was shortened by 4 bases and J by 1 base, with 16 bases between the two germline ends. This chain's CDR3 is CASSPHKTDKNTGELFF. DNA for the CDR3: TGTGCCAGCAGCCCGCATAAGACAGACAAGAACACCGGGGAGCTGTTTTTT.

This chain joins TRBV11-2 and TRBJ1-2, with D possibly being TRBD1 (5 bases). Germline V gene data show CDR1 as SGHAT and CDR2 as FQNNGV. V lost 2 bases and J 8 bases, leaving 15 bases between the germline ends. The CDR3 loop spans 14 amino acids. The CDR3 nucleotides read TGTGCCAGCAGCTTACCGGGGGATCTAGGGGGCTACACCTTC. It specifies CASSLPGDLGGYTF.

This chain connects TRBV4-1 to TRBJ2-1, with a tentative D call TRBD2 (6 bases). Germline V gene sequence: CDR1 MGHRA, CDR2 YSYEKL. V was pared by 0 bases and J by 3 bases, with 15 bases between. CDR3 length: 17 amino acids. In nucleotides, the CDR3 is TGCGCCAGCAGCCAAGAGAGGGACTCACCATACTACAATGAGCAGTTCTTC. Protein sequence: CASSQERDSPYYNEQFF.

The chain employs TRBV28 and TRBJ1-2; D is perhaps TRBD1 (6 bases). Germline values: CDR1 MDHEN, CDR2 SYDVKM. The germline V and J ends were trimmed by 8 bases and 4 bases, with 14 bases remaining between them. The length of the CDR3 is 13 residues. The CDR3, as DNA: TGTGCCAGCTTACTTGGGGGCGGCTATGGCTACACCTTC. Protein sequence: CASLLGGGYGYTF.

CDR3 in amino acids: CASKPASNSYNEQFF. In DNA form, the CDR3 reads TGTGCCAGCAAACCCGCTAGCAATTCCTACAATGAGCAGTTCTTC. The chain links TRBV2 to TRBJ2-1; maybe TRBD2 (5 bases). CDR3 size: 15 residues. Germline V gene data show CDR1 as SNHLY and CDR2 as FYNNEI. The ends were cut back, 7 bases at V and 1 base at J, with 14 bases in the middle.

The CDR3 nucleotides are TGTGCCACCAGCCCATACCCGGGTCTCCCTGAAGCTTTCTTT. Protein sequence: CATSPYPGLPEAFF. The chain recombines TRBV15 with TRBJ1-1; D remains unclear. The germline CDR1 and CDR2 sequences are LNHNV and YYDKDF (reference sequence). Between the trimmed V and J ends, which lost 5 bases and 6 bases, there was a span of 16 bases. This CDR3 is 14 amino acids long.

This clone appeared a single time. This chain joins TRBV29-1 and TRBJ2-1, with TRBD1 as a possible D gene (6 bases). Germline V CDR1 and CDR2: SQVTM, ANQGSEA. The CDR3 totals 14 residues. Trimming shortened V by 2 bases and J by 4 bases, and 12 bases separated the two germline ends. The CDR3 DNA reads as TGCAGCGTTGAATCGGACAGCAATTACAATGAGCAGTTCTTC. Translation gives CSVESDSNYNEQFF.

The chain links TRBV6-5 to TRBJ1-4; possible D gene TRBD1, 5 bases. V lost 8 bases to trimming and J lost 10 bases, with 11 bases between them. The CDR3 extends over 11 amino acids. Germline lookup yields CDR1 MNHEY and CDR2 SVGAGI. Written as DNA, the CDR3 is TGTGCCAGCTTCTCTACAGGAAAACTGTTTTTT. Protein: CASFSTGKLFF.

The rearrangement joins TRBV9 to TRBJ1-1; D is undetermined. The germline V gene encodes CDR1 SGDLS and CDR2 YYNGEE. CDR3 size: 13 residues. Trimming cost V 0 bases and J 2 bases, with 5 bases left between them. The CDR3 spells CASSVARNTEAFF. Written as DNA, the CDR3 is TGTGCCAGCAGCGTAGCGAGAAACACTGAAGCTTTCTTT.

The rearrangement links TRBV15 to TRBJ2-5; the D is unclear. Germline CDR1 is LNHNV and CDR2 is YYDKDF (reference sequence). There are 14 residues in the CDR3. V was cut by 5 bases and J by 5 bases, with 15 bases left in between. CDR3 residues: CATSSTPNAETQYF. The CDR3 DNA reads TGTGCCACCAGCTCCACGCCCAACGCGGAGACCCAGTACTTC.

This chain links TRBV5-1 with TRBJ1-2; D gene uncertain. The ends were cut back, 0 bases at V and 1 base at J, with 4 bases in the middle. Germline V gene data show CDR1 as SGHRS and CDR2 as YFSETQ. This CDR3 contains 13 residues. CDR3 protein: CASSLAINYGYTF. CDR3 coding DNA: TGCGCCAGCAGCTTGGCAATTAACTATGGCTACACCTTC.

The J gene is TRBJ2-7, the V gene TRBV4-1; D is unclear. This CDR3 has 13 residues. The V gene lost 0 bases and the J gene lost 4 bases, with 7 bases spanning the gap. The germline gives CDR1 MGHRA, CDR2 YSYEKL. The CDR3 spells CASSQDVPYEQYF. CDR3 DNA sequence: TGCGCCAGCAGCCAAGATGTCCCGTACGAGCAGTACTTC.

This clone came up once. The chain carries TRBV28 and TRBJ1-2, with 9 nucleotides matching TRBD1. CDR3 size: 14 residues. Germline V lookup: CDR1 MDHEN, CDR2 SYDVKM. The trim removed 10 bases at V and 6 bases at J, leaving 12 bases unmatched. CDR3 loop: CATNKQGARNGYTF. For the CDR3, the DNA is TGTGCCACCAACAAACAGGGGGCAAGGAATGGCTACACCTTC.

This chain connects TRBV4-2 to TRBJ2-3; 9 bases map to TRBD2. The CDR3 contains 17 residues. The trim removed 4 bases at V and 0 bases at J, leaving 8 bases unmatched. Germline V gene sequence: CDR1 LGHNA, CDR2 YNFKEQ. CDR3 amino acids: CASSPNRGTSSTDTQYF. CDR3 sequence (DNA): TGTGCCAGCAGCCCCAACCGAGGGACTAGCAGCACAGATACGCAGTATTTT.

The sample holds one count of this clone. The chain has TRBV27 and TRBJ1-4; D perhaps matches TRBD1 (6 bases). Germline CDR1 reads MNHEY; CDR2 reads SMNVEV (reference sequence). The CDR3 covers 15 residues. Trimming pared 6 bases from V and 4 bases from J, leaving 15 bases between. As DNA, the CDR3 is TGTGCCAGCAGCCACGACAGGCGCGGTAATGAAAAACTGTTTTTT. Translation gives CASSHDRRGNEKLFF. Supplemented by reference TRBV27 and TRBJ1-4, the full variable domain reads EAQVTQNPRYLITVTGKKLTVTCSQNMNHEYMSWYRQDPGLGLRQIYYSMNVEVTDKGDVPEGYKVSRKEKRNFPLILESPSPNQTSLYFCASSHDRRGNEKLFFGSGTQLSVL.